The 12 T cell receptor beta chains presented below share a single source sample, sequenced in a study of T-cell reconstitution after alpha-beta-depleted transplantation in children. Unique molecular identifiers were used in preparing the TCRbeta library. TCRdb processed the PCR reads anew with MiXCR; each CDR3 protein has one entry. The data show about 140,000 distinct CDR3 sequences, 8.8% seen once. Specimen: PBMCs, mostly from graft donor cells, collected 180 days after TCRalphabeta/CD19-depleted stem cell transplant. The receptors were sampled from a female patient aged 2 to 10 who had a stem cell transplant for congenital amegakaryocytic thrombocytopenia, so the T cells may come from the graft donor.

The V and J genes are TRBV20-1 and TRBJ2-1, with D possibly TRBD2 on 7 matching bases. This CDR3 contains 17 residues. V was cut by 0 bases and J by 1 base, with 16 bases left in between. Germline lookup yields CDR1 DFQATT and CDR2 SNEGSKA (reference sequence). The CDR3 nucleotides are TGCAGTGCTAGAGATTGGGGGGCTAGCGGATCCTACAATGAGCAGTTCTTC. It encodes CSARDWGASGSYNEQFF.

This clonotype was seen ten or more times. This sequence joins TRBV28 and TRBJ2-4; 7 bases align to TRBD2. The V gene end was trimmed by 6 bases and the J gene end by 0 bases; junction bases not matched to a gene: 8. The CDR3 runs 16 residues. CDR1 and CDR2 from the germline V gene are MDHEN and SYDVKM. The chain's CDR3 is CASSPGGKIAKNIQYF. The CDR3, as DNA: TGTGCCAGCAGCCCCGGGGGGAAAATAGCCAAAAACATTCAGTACTTC.

Only a few counts were recorded for this clonotype. This rearrangement joins TRBV7-6 to TRBJ2-7, with TRBD2 matching 14 bases. Per the germline V gene, CDR1 is SGHVS and CDR2 is FNYEAQ. The ends lost 4 bases at V and 6 bases at J; junction bases unmatched: 2. The CDR3 is made up of 14 amino acids. The CDR3 DNA follows: TGTGCCAGCAGCTCGACTAGCGGGAGGGCCGAGCAGTACTTC. Translation: CASSSTSGRAEQYF.

This clonotype has more than one count but fewer than ten. This chain connects TRBV28 to TRBJ1-1; no definite D call. V was cut by 6 bases and J by 4 bases, with 9 bases left in between. Germline V gives CDR1 MDHEN, CDR2 SYDVKM. The CDR3 loop spans 12 amino acids. The CDR3 loop reads CASRPMGTEAFF. Written as DNA, the CDR3 is TGTGCCAGCAGACCGATGGGCACTGAAGCTTTCTTT.

In this sample, this clonotype turned up many times. This chain connects TRBV12-3 or TRBV12-4 to TRBJ2-2; no reliable D call. The ends were cut back, 3 bases at V and 3 bases at J, with 8 bases in the middle. CDR3 length equals 14 residues. Here the CDR3 DNA reads TGTGCCAGCAGTTTTGACGGATACACCGGGGAGCTGTTTTTT. Translation gives CASSFDGYTGELFF.

This clonotype was seen only a few times. V is TRBV10-3 and J is TRBJ2-1; 11 bases are shared with TRBD2. The trim removed 3 bases at V and 1 base at J, leaving 5 bases unmatched. Germline values: CDR1 ENHRY, CDR2 SYGVKD. CDR3 length: 17 residues. In DNA form, the CDR3 reads TGTGCCATCAGTGAATCTAGCGGGGGGTTTTCCTACAATGAGCAGTTCTTC. Its translation: CAISESSGGFSYNEQFF.

This clonotype was observed many times. The J gene is TRBJ2-2, the V gene TRBV5-5, with a tentative D call TRBD2 (5 bases). The germline gives CDR1 SGHKS, CDR2 YYEKEE (reference sequence). CDR3 size: 15 residues. Trimming pared 1 base from V and 1 base from J, leaving 8 bases between. The CDR3 loop reads CASSLSGKNTGELFF. The CDR3 DNA sequence: TGTGCCAGCAGCTTGTCGGGGAAGAACACCGGGGAGCTGTTTTTT. The variable domain in full, completed from reference TRBV5-5 and TRBJ2-2, reads DAGVTQSPTHLIKTRGQQVTLRCSPISGHKSVSWYQQVLGQGPQFIFQYYEKEERGRGNFPDRFSARQFPNYSSELNVNALLLGDSALYLCASSLSGKNTGELFFGEGSRLTVL.

This clonotype was detected ten times or more. The chain joins TRBV20-1 to TRBJ2-7, with D tentatively TRBD1 (5 bases). This CDR3 region has 13 residues. Germline assignment: CDR1 DFQATT and CDR2 SNEGSKA (reference sequence). The ends were cut back, 4 bases at V and 4 bases at J, with 14 bases in the middle. The CDR3 sequence: CSAIPGQNYEQYF. The CDR3 DNA reads as TGCAGTGCTATTCCCGGACAAAATTACGAGCAGTACTTC.

At least ten counts were recorded for this clonotype. This chain links TRBV6-5 with TRBJ1-2; no clear D gene. The CDR3 spans 13 residues. Germline assignment: CDR1 MNHEY and CDR2 SVGAGI. V was shortened by 0 bases and J by 0 bases, with 2 bases between the two germline ends. CDR3 protein: CASSYSANYGYTF. DNA of the CDR3: TGTGCCAGCAGTTACTCAGCTAACTATGGCTACACCTTC.

Only a few counts were recorded for this clonotype. This chain uses TRBV20-1 with TRBJ2-5; D may be TRBD1 or TRBD2 (5 bases each). Germline CDR1 and CDR2: DFQATT and SNEGSKA (reference sequence). With 3 bases removed from V and 5 bases from J, the gap between germline ends came to 13 bases. The CDR3 has 13 residues. The CDR3 DNA follows: TGCAGTGCTAGGGGGGACCGGGGTGAGACCCAGTACTTC. Protein: CSARGDRGETQYF.

In this sample, this clonotype turned up a few times. The V call is TRBV15, the J call TRBJ2-5, with D perhaps TRBD2 (6 bases). Germline-derived CDR1 and CDR2 are LNHNV and YYDKDF (reference sequence). CDR3 length: 13 residues. V lost 3 bases to trimming and J lost 2 bases, with 7 bases between them. This chain's CDR3 is CATSRGRQETQYF. As DNA, the CDR3 is TGTGCCACCAGCAGGGGGAGGCAAGAGACCCAGTACTTC.

This clonotype occurred many times. The rearrangement links TRBV7-8 to TRBJ2-3, with 7 bases aligning to TRBD2. Germline V lookup: CDR1 SGHVS, CDR2 FQNEAQ. Trimming took 0 bases from V and 0 from J; bases not matched to a gene: 3. The CDR3 length is 16 residues. In DNA form, the CDR3 reads TGTGCCAGCAGCTTAGCATCTAGCGGAAGCACAGATACGCAGTATTTT. Protein product: CASSLASSGSTDTQYF.